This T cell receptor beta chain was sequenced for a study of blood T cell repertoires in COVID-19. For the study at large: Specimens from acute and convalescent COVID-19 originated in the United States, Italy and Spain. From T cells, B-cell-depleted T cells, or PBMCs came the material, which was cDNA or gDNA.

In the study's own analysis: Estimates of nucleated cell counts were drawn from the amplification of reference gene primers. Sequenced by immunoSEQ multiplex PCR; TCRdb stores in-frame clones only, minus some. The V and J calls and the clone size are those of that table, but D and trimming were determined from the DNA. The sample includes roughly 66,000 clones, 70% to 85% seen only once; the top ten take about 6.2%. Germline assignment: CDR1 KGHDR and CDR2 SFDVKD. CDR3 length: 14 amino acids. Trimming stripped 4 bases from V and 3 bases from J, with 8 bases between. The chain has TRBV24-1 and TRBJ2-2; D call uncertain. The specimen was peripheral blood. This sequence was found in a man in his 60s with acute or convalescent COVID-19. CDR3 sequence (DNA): TGTGCCACCAGTGAACCCGCAGACACCGGGGAGCTGTTTTTT. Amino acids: CATSEPADTGELFF.